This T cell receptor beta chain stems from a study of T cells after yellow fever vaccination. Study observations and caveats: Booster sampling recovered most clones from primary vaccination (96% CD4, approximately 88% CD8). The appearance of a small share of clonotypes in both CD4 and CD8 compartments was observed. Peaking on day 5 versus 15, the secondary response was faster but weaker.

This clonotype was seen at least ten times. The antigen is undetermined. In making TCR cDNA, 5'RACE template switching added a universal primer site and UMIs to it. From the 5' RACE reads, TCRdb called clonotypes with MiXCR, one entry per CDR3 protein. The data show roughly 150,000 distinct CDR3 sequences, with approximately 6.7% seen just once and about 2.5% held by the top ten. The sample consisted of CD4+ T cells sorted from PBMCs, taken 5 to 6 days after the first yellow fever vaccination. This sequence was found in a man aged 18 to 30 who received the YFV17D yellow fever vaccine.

CDR3 region: CASSLFRAAVQGYTF. In nucleotides, the CDR3 is TGTGCCAGCAGTCTCTTCCGGGCAGCCGTACAAGGCTACACCTTC. The gene calls are TRBV6-2 or TRBV6-3 and TRBJ1-2; no firm D call. Germline CDR1 and CDR2: MNHEY and SVGEGT. The CDR3 runs 15 residues. V lost 5 bases to trimming and J lost 8 bases, with 21 bases between them.